This TCR beta chain was found in a study of patients and donors after allogeneic stem cell transplantation. MiXCR, applied by TCRdb to the RT-PCR reads, yields one record per CDR3 protein. The data contain 17,000 or so distinct CDR3 sequences, about 30% of them seen just once; the ten biggest clones take up around 33%. The V end was cut by 8 bases, the J end by 10 bases, with 12 bases between. The CDR3 spans 12 residues. Germline CDR1 is ENHRY and CDR2 is SYGVKD. The specimen sequenced was blood, either unsorted or a sorted T cell fraction (not recorded which). The chain couples TRBV10-3 to TRBJ1-6, with a possible D match to TRBD1 (5 bases). The origin of this receptor is a human donor who was either an allogeneic HSCT recipient or a stem cell or donor lymphocyte infusion donor (not recorded which). It is not recorded whose cells these are; they may come from a transplant donor. The CDR3 sequence: CAIRQLGSPLHF. CDR3 DNA: TGTGCCATCCGACAGTTGGGATCACCCCTCCACTTT.